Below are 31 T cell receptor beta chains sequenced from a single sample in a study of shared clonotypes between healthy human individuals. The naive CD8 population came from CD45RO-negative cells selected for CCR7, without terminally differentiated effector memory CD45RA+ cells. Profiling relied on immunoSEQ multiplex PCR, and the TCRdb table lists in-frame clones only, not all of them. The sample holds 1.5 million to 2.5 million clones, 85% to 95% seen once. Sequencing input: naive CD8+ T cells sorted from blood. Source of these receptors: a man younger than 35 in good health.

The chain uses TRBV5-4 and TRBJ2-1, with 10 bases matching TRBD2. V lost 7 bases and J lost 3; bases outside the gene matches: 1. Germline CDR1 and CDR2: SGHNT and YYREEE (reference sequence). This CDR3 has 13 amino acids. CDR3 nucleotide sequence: TGTGCCAGCCGGACTAGCGGCTACAATGAGCAGTTCTTC. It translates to CASRTSGYNEQFF.

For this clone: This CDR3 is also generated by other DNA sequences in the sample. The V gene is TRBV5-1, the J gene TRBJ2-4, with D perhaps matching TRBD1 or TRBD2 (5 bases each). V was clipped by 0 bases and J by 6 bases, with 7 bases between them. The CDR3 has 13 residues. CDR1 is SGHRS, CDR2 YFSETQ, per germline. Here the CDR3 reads CASSLAGGNIQYF. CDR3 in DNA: TGCGCCAGCAGCTTGGCTGGGGGAAACATTCAGTACTTC.

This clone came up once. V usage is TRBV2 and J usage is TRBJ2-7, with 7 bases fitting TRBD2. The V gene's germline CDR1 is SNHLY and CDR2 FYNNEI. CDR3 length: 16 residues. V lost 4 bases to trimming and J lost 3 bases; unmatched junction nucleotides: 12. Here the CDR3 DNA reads TGTGCCAGCAGTGTGAGTGGGGCTAGCGGAGACTACGAGCAGTACTTC. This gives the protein CASSVSGASGDYEQYF.

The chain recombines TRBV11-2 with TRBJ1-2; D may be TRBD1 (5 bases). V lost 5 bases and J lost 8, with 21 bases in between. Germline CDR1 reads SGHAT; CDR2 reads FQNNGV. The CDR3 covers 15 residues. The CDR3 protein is CASSLGAGSSLGYTF. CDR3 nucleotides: TGTGCCAGCAGCCTAGGGGCGGGATCGTCCCTAGGCTACACCTTC.

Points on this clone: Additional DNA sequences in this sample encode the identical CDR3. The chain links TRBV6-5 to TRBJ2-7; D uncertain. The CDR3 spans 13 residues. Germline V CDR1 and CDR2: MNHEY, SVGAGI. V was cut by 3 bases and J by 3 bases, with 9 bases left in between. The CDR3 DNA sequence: TGTGCCAGCAGTTATCCCGGTAGCTACGAGCAGTACTTC. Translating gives CASSYPGSYEQYF.

The CDR3 DNA reads as TGTGCCAGCAGCTTAATAGGACAGGGGGCGTGGGAGCAGTACTTC. It translates to CASSLIGQGAWEQYF. The gene calls are TRBV5-6 and TRBJ2-7, with 11 bases that match TRBD1. Looked up from germline, CDR1 is SGHDT and CDR2 is YYEEEE. The CDR3 spans 15 residues. V dropped 2 bases and J dropped 7; count of bases not matched to a gene: 8.

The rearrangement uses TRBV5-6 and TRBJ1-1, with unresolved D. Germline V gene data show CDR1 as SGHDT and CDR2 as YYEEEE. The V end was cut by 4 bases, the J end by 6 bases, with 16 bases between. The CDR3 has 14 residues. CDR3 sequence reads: CASSPAGGRSEAFF. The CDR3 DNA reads TGTGCCAGCAGCCCAGCCGGTGGTAGGTCTGAAGCTTTCTTT.

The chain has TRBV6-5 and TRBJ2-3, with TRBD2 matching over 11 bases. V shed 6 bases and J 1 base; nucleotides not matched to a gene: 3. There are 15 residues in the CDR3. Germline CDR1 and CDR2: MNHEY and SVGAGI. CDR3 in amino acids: CASSRTSGRTDTQYF. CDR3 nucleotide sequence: TGTGCCAGCAGCAGGACTAGCGGGCGCACAGATACGCAGTATTTT.

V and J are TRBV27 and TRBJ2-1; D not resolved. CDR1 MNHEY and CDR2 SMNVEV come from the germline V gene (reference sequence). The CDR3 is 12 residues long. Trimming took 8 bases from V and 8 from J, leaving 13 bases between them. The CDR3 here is CASGLILDEQFF. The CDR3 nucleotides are TGTGCCAGCGGGTTGATCCTCGATGAGCAGTTCTTC.

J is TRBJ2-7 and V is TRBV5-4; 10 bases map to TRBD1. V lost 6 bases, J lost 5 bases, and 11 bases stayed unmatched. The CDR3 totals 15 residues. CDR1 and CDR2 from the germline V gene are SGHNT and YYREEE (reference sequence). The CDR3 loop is CASKPSGTGDDEQYF. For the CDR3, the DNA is TGTGCCAGCAAACCCTCCGGGACAGGGGACGACGAGCAGTACTTC.

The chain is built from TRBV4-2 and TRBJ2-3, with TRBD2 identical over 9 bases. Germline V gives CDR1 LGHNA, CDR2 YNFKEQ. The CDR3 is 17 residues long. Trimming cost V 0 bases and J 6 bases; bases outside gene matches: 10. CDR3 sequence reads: CASSQDVRRGGPDTQYF. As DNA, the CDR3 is TGTGCCAGCAGCCAAGATGTAAGGCGGGGGGGCCCCGATACGCAGTATTTT.

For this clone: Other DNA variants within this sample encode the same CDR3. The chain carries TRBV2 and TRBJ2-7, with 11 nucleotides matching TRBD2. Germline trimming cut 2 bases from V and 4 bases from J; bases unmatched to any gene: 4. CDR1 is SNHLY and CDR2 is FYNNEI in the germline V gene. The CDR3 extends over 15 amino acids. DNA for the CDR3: TGTGCCAGCAGTGAATTAGCGGGGGGGCCGTACGAGCAGTACTTC. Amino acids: CASSELAGGPYEQYF.

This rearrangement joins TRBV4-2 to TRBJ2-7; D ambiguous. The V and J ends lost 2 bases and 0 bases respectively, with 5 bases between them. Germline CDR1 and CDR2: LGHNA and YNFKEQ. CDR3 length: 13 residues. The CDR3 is CASSQQTSYEQYF. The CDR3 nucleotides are TGTGCCAGCAGCCAACAGACCTCCTACGAGCAGTACTTC.

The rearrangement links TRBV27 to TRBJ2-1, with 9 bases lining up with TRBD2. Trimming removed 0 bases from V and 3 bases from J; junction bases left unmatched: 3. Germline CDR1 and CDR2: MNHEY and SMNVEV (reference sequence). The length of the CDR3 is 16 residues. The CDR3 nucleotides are TGTGCCAGCAGTTTATCGAGCGGGAGGCGCTACAATGAGCAGTTCTTC. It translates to CASSLSSGRRYNEQFF.

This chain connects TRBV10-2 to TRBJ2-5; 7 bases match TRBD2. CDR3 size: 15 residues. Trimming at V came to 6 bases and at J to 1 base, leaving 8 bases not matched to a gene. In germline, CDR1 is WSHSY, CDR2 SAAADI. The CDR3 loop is CASRIGASGQETQYF. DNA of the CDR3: TGCGCCAGCAGAATAGGCGCTAGCGGCCAAGAGACCCAGTACTTC.

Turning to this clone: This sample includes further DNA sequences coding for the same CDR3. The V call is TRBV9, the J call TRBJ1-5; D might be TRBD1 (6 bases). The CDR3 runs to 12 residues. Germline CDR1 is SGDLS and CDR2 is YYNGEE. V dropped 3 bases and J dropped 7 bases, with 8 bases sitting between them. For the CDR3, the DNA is TGTGCCAGCAGCGCGGGGGGCCAGCCCCAGCATTTT. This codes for CASSAGGQPQHF.

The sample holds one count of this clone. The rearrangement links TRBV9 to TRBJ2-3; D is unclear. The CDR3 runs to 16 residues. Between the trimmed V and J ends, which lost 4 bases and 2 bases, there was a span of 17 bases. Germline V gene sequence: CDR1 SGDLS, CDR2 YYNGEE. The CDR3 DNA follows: TGTGCCAGCAGCCGCCATACTACTTCCCCCACAGATACGCAGTATTTT. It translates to CASSRHTTSPTDTQYF.

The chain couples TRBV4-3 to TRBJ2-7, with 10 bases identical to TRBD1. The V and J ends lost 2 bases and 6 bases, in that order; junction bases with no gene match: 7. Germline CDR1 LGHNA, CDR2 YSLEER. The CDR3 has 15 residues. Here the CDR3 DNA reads TGCGCCAGCAGCCAAACCCCGGACAGGGGGTTCGAGCAGTACTTC. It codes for CASSQTPDRGFEQYF.

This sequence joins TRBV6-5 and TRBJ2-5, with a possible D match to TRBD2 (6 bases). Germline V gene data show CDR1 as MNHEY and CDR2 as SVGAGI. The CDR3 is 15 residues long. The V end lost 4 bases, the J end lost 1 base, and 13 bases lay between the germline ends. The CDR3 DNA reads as TGTGCCAGCAGTTCGAGTATCGGGAGCCAAGAGACCCAGTACTTC. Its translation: CASSSSIGSQETQYF.

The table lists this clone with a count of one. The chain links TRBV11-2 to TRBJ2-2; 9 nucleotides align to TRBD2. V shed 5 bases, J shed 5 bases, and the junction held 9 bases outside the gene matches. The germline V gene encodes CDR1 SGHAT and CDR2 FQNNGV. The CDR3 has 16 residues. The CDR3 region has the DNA TGTGCCAGCAGCACCATGCGGGAGGGAGGTACCGGGGAGCTGTTTTTT. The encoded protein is CASSTMREGGTGELFF.

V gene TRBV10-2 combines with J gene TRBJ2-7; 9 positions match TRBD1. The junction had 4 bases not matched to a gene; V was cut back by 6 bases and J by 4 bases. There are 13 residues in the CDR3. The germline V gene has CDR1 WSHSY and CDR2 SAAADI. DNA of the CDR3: TGCGCCAGCAGGGGGACAGGGTTTTACGAGCAGTACTTC. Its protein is CASRGTGFYEQYF.

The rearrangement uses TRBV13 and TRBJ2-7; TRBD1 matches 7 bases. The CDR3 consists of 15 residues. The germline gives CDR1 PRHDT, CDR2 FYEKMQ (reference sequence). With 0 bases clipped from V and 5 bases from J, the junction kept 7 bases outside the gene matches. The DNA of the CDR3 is TGTGCCAGCAGCTTAGGCCGGGACAGTCGCCACGAGCAGTACTTC. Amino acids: CASSLGRDSRHEQYF.

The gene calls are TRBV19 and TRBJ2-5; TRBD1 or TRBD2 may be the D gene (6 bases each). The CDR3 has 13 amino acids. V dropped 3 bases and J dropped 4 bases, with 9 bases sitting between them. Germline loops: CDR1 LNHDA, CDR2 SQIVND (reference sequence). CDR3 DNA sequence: TGTGCCAGTAGTATTGGGGGGCGAGAGACCCAGTACTTC. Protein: CASSIGGRETQYF.

The CDR3 is CASGLVRETGDQPQHF. The CDR3 DNA sequence: TGTGCTAGTGGTTTGGTACGTGAGACAGGTGATCAGCCCCAGCATTTT. The chain joins TRBV12-5 to TRBJ1-5; TRBD1 is a possible D gene (6 bases). The CDR3 is made up of 16 amino acids. Germline CDR1 and CDR2: LGHNT and FRNRAP. V lost 0 bases and J 5 bases, leaving 14 bases between the germline ends.

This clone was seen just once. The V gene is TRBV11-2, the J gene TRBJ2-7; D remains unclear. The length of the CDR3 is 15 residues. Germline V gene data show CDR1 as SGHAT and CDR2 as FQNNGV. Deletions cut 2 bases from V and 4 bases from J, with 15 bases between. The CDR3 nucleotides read TGTGCCAGCAGCTTATATCCGGGCGAACCTTACGAGCAGTACTTC. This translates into CASSLYPGEPYEQYF.

The CDR3 loop reads CASSEHPGPFVETQYF. CDR3 bases: TGTGCCAGCAGTGAACATCCAGGGCCTTTCGTAGAGACCCAGTACTTC. The rearrangement links TRBV6-1 to TRBJ2-5; D might be TRBD1 (5 bases). The CDR3 covers 16 residues. Germline CDR1 is MNHNS and CDR2 is SASEGT. V lost 2 bases and J 4 bases, leaving 17 bases between the germline ends.

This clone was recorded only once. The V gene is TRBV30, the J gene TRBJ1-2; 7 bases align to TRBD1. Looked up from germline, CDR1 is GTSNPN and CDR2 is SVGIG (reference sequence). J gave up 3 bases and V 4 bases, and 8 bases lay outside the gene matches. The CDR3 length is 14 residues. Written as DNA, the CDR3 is TGTGCCTGGAACAATCCAGGGGGTTACTATGGCTACACCTTC. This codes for CAWNNPGGYYGYTF.

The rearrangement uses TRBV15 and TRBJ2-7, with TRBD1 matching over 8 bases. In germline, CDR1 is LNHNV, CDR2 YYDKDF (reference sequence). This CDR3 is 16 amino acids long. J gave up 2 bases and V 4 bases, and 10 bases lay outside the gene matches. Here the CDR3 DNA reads TGTGCCACCAGCAAAGGCGTGACAGGGGTCGCCTACGAGCAGTACTTC. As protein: CATSKGVTGVAYEQYF.

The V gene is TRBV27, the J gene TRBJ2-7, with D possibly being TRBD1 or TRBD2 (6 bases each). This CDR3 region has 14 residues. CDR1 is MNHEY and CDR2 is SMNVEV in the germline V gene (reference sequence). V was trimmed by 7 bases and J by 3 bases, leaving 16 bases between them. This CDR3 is CASNNGGRFYEQYF. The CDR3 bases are TGTGCCAGCAATAATGGGGGGCGGTTCTACGAGCAGTACTTC.

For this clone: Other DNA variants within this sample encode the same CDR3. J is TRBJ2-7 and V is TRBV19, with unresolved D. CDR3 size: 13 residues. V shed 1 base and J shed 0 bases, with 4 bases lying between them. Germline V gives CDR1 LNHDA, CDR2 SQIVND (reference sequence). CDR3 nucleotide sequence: TGTGCCAGTAGTATAGGCGCCTCCTACGAGCAGTACTTC. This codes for CASSIGASYEQYF.

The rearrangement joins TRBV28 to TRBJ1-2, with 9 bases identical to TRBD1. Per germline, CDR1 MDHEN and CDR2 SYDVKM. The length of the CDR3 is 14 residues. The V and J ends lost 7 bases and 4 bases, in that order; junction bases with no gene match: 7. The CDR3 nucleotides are TGTGCCAGCATCCTACAGGGGGCAGGCTATGGCTACACCTTC. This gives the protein CASILQGAGYGYTF.